This entry is about one T cell receptor (beta chain). What this receptor recognizes is not known. The sample holds no much larger clone one base away, and base qualities are not on file. This record comes from a study of blood T cell repertoires in COVID-19 (dated by TCRdb to about 2020). Some background on the complete study: Collaborator samples came from the United States, Italy and Spain and covered acute and convalescent phases of COVID-19. The prospective study material was composed of cDNA or gDNA derived from T cells, B-cell-depleted T cells, or PBMCs. Deeply sampled blood TCRbeta repertoires from subjects exposed to, actively infected with, or recovered from COVID-19 were included in the dataset. A freely available public database, intended as a resource for researchers studying the immune response to SARS-CoV-2, is where the repertoires were released. Samples came from the ongoing ImmuneRACE study (first 160 participants) plus 1,254 subjects from 6 global collaborators. Nearly every sample came with metadata listing a de-identified subject ID, COVID-19 status, age in years and sex. Where HLA class I and class II types were available, the types were taken from metadata supplied by the sample provider, not from assay-based typing.

What the work shows at the level of the full study, not this receptor alone: Clinical and demographic metadata were provided uncurated, with the amount varying by source and participant.

TCRbeta CDR3 regions were amplified from genomic DNA by means of the immunoSEQ Assay, a bias-controlled multiplex PCR. The original methods were these. Within the assay, amplification of reference gene primers was used to estimate how many nucleated cells each sample contained. To quantify the absolute abundance of each unique TCRbeta CDR3 rearrangement, sequence reads were collapsed and filtered. For each sample, productive Simpson clonality was calculated as the square root of Simpson's diversity index across productive rearrangements. TCRdb retrieved this table from immuneACCESS and kept in-frame rearrangements only. Not all clones are present; in checked studies, unresolved V genes account for under half, and no reason is known for the remainder. V and J calls and clone size are copied from that table; D and trimming were computed from the DNA. This sample has 150,000 to 200,000 clones in its table, and 84% of those were observed once. The ten largest account for 12% to 15% of the sample.

Each collaborating institution followed its own protocols to collect whole blood in K2EDTA tubes. For TCRbeta analysis, collaborators shipped samples in one of three forms: frozen whole blood, isolated PBMCs, or DNA extracted from either of those sample types. From V the trimming removes 5 bases and from J it removes 5 bases, while the gene matches leave 8 bases of the junction unaccounted for. The CDR3 holds 15 amino acids from the cysteine to the phenylalanine. The read is trimmed to its CDR3 DNA, 45 bases read in frame from base 1. Taken from the germline V gene, the CDR1 and CDR2 loops are MDHEN and SYDVKM.

What was sequenced was peripheral blood. The clonotype originates from a man aged 18 to 30 with active or convalescent COVID-19. The V and J genes are TRBV28 and TRBJ2-5; TRBD1 fits 10 bases in the junction. The sequenced DNA is TGTGCCAGCAGTACCCGGGACAGGGGACAGGAGACCCAGTACTTC. The translation is CASSTRDRGQETQYF.